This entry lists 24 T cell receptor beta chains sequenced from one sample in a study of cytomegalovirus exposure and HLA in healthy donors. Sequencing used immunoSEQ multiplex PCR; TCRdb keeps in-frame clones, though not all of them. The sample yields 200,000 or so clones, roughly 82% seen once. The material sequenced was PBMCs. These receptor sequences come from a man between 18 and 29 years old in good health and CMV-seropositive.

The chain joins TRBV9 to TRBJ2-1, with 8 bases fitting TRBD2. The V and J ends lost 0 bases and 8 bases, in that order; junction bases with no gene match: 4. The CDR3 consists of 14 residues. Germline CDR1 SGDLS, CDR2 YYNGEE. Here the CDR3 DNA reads TGTGCCAGCAGCGTAGGCGGGAGGCTCGATGAGCAGTTCTTC. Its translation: CASSVGGRLDEQFF.

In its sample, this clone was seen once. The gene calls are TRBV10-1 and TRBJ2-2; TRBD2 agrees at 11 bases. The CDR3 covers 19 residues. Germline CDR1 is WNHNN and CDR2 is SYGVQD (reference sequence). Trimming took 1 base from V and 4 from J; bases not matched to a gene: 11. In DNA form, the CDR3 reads TGCGCCAGCAGTGAGTGGGCTAGCGGGAGGTTGGGGGCCACCGGGGAGCTGTTTTTT. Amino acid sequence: CASSEWASGRLGATGELFF.

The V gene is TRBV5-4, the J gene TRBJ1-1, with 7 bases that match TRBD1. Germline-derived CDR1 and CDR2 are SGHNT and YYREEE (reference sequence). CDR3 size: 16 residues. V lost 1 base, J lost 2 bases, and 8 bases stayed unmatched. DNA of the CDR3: TGTGCCAGCAGCTTGACGTTGGGGACAGCAAACACTGAAGCTTTCTTT. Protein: CASSLTLGTANTEAFF.

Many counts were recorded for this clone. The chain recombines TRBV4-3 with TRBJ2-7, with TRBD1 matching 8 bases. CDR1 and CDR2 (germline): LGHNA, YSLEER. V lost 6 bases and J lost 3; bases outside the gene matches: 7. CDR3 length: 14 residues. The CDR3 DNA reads TGCGCCAGCAGTCCGACAGGGGCCGGCTACGAGCAGTACTTC. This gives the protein CASSPTGAGYEQYF.

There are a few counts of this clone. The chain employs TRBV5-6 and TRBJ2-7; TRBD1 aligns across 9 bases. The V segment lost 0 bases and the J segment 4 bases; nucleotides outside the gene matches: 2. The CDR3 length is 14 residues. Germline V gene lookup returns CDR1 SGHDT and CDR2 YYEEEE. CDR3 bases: TGTGCCAGCAGCTTGGGACAGGGGGGATACGAGCAGTACTTC. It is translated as CASSLGQGGYEQYF. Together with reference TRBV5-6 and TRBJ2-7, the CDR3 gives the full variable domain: DAGVTQSPTHLIKTRGQQVTLRCSPKSGHDTVSWYQQALGQGPQFIFQYYEEEERQRGNFPDRFSGHQFPNYSSELNVNALLLGDSALYLCASSLGQGGYEQYFGPGTRLTVT.

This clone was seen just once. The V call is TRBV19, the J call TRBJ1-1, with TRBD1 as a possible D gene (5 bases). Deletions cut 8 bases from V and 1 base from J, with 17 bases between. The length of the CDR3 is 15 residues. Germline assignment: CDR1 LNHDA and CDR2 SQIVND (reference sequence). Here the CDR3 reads CASRIPGRTNTEAFF. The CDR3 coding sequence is TGTGCCAGTCGGATACCAGGGCGGACGAACACTGAAGCTTTCTTT.

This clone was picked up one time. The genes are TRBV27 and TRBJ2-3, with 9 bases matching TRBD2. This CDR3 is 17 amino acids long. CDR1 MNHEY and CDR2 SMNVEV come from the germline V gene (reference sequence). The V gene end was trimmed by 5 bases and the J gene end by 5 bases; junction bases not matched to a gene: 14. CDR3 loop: CASSGRSGGRVGDTQYF. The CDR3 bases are TGTGCCAGCAGTGGCCGCTCGGGCGGGAGGGTTGGAGATACGCAGTATTTT.

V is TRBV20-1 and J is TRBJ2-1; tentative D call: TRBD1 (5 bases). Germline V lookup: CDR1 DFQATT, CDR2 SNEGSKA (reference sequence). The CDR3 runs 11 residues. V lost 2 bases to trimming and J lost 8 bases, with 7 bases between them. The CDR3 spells CSARLGDEQFF. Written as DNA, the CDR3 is TGCAGTGCTAGATTAGGGGATGAGCAGTTCTTC.

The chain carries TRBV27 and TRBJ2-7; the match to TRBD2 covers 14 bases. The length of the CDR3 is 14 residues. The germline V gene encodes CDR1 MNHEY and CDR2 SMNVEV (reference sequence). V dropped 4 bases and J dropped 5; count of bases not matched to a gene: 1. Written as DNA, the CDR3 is TGTGCCAGCAGTTCGACTAGCGGGAGGGACGAGCAGTACTTC. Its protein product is CASSSTSGRDEQYF.

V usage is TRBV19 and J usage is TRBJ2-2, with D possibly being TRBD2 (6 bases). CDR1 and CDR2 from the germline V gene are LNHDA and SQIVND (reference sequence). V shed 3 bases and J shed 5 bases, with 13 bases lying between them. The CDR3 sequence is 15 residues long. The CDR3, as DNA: TGTGCCAGTAGTATGGGGGGAGAAAGAACCGGGGAGCTGTTTTTT. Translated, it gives CASSMGGERTGELFF.

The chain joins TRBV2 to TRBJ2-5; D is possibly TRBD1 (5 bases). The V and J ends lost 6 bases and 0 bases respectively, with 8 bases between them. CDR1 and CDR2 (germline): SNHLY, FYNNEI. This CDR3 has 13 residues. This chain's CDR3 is CASRYRNQETQYF. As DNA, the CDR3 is TGTGCCAGCAGGTACAGGAACCAAGAGACCCAGTACTTC.

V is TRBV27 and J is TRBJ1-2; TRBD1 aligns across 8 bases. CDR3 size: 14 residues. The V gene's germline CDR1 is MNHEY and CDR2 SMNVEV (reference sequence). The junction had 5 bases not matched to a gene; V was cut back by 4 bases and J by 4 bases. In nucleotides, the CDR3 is TGTGCCAGCAGTTCCCTTACAGGGGGCTATGGCTACACCTTC. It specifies CASSSLTGGYGYTF.

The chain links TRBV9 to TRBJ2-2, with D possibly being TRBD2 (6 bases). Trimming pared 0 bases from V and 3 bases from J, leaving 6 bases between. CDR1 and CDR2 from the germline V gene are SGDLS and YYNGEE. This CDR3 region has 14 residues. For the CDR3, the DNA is TGTGCCAGCAGCGTAGGCGGGGACACCGGGGAGCTGTTTTTT. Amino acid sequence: CASSVGGDTGELFF.

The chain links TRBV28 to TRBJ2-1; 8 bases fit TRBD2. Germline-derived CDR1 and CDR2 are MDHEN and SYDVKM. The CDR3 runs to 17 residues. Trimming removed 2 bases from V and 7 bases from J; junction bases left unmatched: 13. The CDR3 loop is CASSLMGGLGGRNEQFF. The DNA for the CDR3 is TGTGCCAGCAGTTTAATGGGGGGACTAGGTGGGAGAAATGAGCAGTTCTTC. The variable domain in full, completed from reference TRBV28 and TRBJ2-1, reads DVKVTQSSRYLVKRTGEKVFLECVQDMDHENMFWYRQDPGLGLRLIYFSYDVKMKEKGDIPEGYSVSREKKERFSLILESASTNQTSMYLCASSLMGGLGGRNEQFFGPGTRLTVL.

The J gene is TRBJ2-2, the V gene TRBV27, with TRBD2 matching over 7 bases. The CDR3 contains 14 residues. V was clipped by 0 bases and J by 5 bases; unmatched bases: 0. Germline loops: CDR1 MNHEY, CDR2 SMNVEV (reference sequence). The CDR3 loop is CASSLSGGTGELFF. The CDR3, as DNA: TGTGCCAGCAGTTTATCGGGAGGGACCGGGGAGCTGTTTTTT.

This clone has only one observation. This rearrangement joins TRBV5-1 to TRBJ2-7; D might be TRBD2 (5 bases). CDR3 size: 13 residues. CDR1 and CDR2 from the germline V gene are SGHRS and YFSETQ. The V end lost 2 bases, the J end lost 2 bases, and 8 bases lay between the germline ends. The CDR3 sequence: CASSLVLAYEQYF. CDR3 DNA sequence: TGCGCCAGCAGCTTAGTACTAGCCTACGAGCAGTACTTC.

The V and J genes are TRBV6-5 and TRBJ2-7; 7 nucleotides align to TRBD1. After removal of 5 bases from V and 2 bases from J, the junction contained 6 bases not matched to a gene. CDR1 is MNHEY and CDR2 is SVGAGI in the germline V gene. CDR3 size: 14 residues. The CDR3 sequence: CASSVVGTAYEQYF. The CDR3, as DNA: TGTGCCAGCAGTGTGGTCGGGACAGCCTACGAGCAGTACTTC.

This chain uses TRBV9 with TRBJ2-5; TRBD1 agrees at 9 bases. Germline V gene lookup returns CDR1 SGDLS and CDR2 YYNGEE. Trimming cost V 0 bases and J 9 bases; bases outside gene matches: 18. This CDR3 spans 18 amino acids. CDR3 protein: CASSVGGTGGLAFGSQYF. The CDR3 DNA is TGTGCCAGCAGCGTAGGGGGAACAGGGGGCTTGGCCTTCGGGTCCCAGTACTTC. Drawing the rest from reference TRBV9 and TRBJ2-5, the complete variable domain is DSGVTQTPKHLITATGQRVTLRCSPRSGDLSVYWYQQSLDQGLQFLIQYYNGEERAKGNILERFSAQQFPDLHSELNLSSLELGDSALYFCASSVGGTGGLAFGSQYFGPGTRLLVL.

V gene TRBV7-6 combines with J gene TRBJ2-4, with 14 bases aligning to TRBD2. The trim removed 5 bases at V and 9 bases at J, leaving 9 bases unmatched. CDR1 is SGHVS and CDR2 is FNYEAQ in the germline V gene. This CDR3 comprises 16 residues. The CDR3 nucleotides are TGTGCCAGCAGCCCGACTAGCGGGAGGGCCTCCGTCATTCAGTACTTC. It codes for CASSPTSGRASVIQYF.

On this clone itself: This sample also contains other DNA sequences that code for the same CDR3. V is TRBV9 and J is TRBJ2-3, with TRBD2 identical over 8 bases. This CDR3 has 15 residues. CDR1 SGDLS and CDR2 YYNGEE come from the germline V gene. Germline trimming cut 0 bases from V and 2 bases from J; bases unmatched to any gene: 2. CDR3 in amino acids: CASSVGAGVTDTQYF. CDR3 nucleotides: TGTGCCAGCAGCGTAGGAGCGGGAGTCACAGATACGCAGTATTTT.

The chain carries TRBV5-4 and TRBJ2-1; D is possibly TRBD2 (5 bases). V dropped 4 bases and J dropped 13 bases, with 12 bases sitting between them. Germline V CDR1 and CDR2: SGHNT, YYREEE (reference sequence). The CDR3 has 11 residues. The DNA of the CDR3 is TGTGCCAGCAGCCCCACTAGTTATCAGTTCTTC. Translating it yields CASSPTSYQFF.

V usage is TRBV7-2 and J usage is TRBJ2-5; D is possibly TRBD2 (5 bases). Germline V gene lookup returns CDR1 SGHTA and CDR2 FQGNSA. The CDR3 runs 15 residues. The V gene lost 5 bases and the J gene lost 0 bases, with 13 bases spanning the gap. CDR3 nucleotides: TGTGCCAGCAGCCCCCTCGGGGAGTACCAAGAGACCCAGTACTTC. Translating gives CASSPLGEYQETQYF.

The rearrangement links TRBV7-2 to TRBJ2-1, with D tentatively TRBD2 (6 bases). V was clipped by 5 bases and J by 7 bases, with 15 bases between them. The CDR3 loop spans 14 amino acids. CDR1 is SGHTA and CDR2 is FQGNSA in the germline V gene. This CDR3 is CASSPRVGGNEQFF. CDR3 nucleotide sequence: TGTGCCAGCAGCCCGAGAGTGGGGGGAAATGAGCAGTTCTTC.

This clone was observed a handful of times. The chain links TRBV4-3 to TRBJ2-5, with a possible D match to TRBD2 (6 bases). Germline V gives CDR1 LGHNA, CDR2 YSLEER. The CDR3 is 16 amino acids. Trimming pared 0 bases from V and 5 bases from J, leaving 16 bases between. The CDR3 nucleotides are TGCGCCAGCAGCCAAGATTCCGCGCTTGGGGGGGAGACCCAGTACTTC. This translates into CASSQDSALGGETQYF.